This TCR beta chain was observed in a study of T cells in Graves' hyperthyroidism and ophthalmopathy. The CDR3 spans 14 residues. Trimming took off 7 bases at V and 4 bases at J, with 16 bases between the two ends. CDR1 is LNHDA, CDR2 SQIVND, per germline (reference sequence). Those with hyperthyroidism were 18 to 65 years old, newly diagnosed, and ill for under 2 months. This clonotype occurred a few times. The antigen remains undetermined. RNA transcripts served as the template for amplifying TCR beta CDR3 regions. Carried out on the TCR CDR3, a first-round RT-PCR used the HTBI primer set. TCRdb fed the multiplex PCR reads into MiXCR, producing one record per CDR3 protein. This sample has a few hundred thousand distinct CDR3 sequences; roughly a fifth occur once, and the top ten carry around 45%. Study-level findings and limits: Most expanded thyroid clonotypes above 0.001 also appeared in blood.

The sequencing input was blood. This sequence was found in a woman in her forties or fifties with Graves' hyperthyroidism. This chain joins TRBV19 and TRBJ1-2; D gene ambiguous. CDR3 sequence (DNA): TGTGCCAGTAAATCCCGGGAGCCACTCTATGGCTACACCTTC. Protein: CASKSREPLYGYTF.